Listed below are T cell receptor beta chains from one sample, sequenced in a study of cytomegalovirus exposure and HLA in healthy donors. The data were produced by immunoSEQ multiplex PCR, yet TCRdb's version contains in-frame clones alone and is incomplete. Of about 100,000 clones detected, approximately 81% appear once; the ten largest clones hold 2% to 2.5%. The sample was PBMCs. The receptors come from a man aged 25-45 years in good health and CMV-seronegative. Each CDR3 is given with its conserved first and last residue. D genes are given only for firm matches. Size is stated for part of the rows, as once, few or many counts, or as a class when the clone is expanded.

v_call	clone_size	d_call	j_call	cdr3_nt	cdr3_aa
TRBV9	NA	TRBD1	TRBJ1-4	TGTGCCAGCAGCACCCGACAGGGGAATAGTGAAAAACTGTTTTTT	CASSTRQGNSEKLFF
TRBV10-1	once	TRBD2	TRBJ2-1	TGCGCCAGCGCTAGCGGGAGAAACTACAATGAGCAGTTCTTC	CASASGRNYNEQFF
TRBV2	few	NA	TRBJ1-1	TGTGCCAGCAACATGCTTGAAACAGGTACGAAACTTGAAGCTTTCTTT	CASNMLETGTKLEAFF
TRBV18	NA	NA	TRBJ2-2	TGTGCCAGCCGCTTTGCGGGGGCTAACACCGGGGAGCTGTTTTTT	CASRFAGANTGELFF
TRBV5-1	once	NA	TRBJ1-1	TGCGCCAGCAGCTTGGCCCCGGGGGACACTGAAGCTTTCTTT	CASSLAPGDTEAFF
TRBV7-9	few	TRBD1	TRBJ1-4	TGTGCCAGCGACAGGGGGGACGGTGTTAATGAAAAACTGTTTTTT	CASDRGDGVNEKLFF
TRBV6-5	many	NA	TRBJ1-1	TGTGCCAGCTGGGCGACGAACACTGAAGCTTTCTTT	CASWATNTEAFF
TRBV28	NA	NA	TRBJ2-1	TGTGCCAGCGCGGGACACAATGAGCAGTTCTTC	CASAGHNEQFF
TRBV21-1	NA	NA	TRBJ2-4	TGTGCCAGCAGCAAAGACGGGGGACGCAAAAACATTCAGTACTTC	CASSKDGGRKNIQYF
TRBV25-1	NA	NA	TRBJ1-2	TGTGCCAGCAGTGGTAGGGGCCCAAACTATGGCTACACCTTC	CASSGRGPNYGYTF
TRBV2	NA	NA	TRBJ1-4	TGTGCCAGCAGCGAAAGATGGGACACTAACGAAAAACTGTTTTTT	CASSERWDTNEKLFF
TRBV30	NA	TRBD2	TRBJ2-1	TGTGCCTGGAACCTGGGGACTAGCGGGAGAGGCGATGAGCAGTTCTTC	CAWNLGTSGRGDEQFF
TRBV4-1	NA	NA	TRBJ2-3	TGCGCCAGCAGCCAAATAGTGTCTAGCACAGATACGCAGTATTTT	CASSQIVSSTDTQYF
TRBV20-1	NA	NA	TRBJ1-4	TGCAGTGCCTCGGGTCCTGAAAAACTGTTTTTT	CSASGPEKLFF
TRBV27	once	NA	TRBJ2-4	TGTGCCAGCAGTAAGACTCGTACGGACATTCAGTACTTC	CASSKTRTDIQYF
TRBV27	NA	TRBD2	TRBJ2-1	TGTGCCAGCAGTCGGACTAGCGGGAGTCGGTTCTTC	CASSRTSGSRFF
TRBV10-3	few	NA	TRBJ2-7	TGTGCCATCAGTGAGTCGACGGGGGGCGCTTCCGCCGAGCAGTACTTC	CAISESTGGASAEQYF
TRBV5-1	NA	NA	TRBJ2-2	TGCGCCAGCAGGCGTACAGGGTCAGGGGTGAACACCGGGGAGCTGTTTTTT	CASRRTGSGVNTGELFF
TRBV11-3	NA	TRBD1	TRBJ2-2	TGTGCCAGTGTGGGACAGGGTAGCACCGGGGAGCTGTTTTTT	CASVGQGSTGELFF
TRBV5-1	NA	TRBD2	TRBJ2-3	TGCGCCAGCTCCTGGGGCGGGGGGGAAGATACGCAGTATTTT	CASSWGGGEDTQYF
TRBV6-5	NA	NA	TRBJ2-7	TGTGCCAGCAGTTACTCGAAGGAGAGCCACGAGCAGTACTTC	CASSYSKESHEQYF
TRBV7-8	NA	TRBD1	TRBJ2-7	TGTGCCAGCAGCCCGGAGACAGGGGGACCCTACGAGCAGTACTTC	CASSPETGGPYEQYF
TRBV10-3	NA	NA	TRBJ1-1	TGTGCCATCAGTGAGGGCCTTGAAGCTTTCTTT	CAISEGLEAFF
TRBV6-5	NA	NA	TRBJ1-3	TGTGCCAGCAGTTCGGACGGGAGCTCTGGAAACACCATATATTTT	CASSSDGSSGNTIYF
TRBV2	NA	NA	TRBJ1-5	TGTGCCAGCAGTGACCAACCCCGGGACTTGCAGCCCCAGCATTTT	CASSDQPRDLQPQHF
TRBV5-1	NA	NA	TRBJ1-6	TGCGCCAGCAGCCCGGGGGGGGACCGAGGTTCACCCCTCCACTTT	CASSPGGDRGSPLHF
TRBV7-9	NA	TRBD1	TRBJ1-1	TGTGCCAGCAGCCCAACCGGGACAGGGATTGCTTTCTTT	CASSPTGTGIAFF
TRBV9	NA	TRBD1	TRBJ1-2	TGTGCCAGCAGCGCAGGGGGGACAGGGGTGAAGGGCTACACCTTC	CASSAGGTGVKGYTF
TRBV6-1	few	TRBD1	TRBJ1-5	TGTGCCAGCAGTGAAAGGTGGACAGGAGGTCAGCCCCAGCATTTT	CASSERWTGGQPQHF
TRBV7-9	NA	NA	TRBJ2-3	TGTGCCAGCAGCCCCGACGGGGGCACAGATACGCAGTATTTT	CASSPDGGTDTQYF
TRBV10-3	few	NA	TRBJ2-2	TGTGCCATCAGTGAGTCGGGCAGGGACACCGGGGAGCTGTTTTTT	CAISESGRDTGELFF
TRBV27	NA	NA	TRBJ1-2	TGTGCCAGCAGTGGAGGTAACTATGGCTACACCTTC	CASSGGNYGYTF
TRBV30	NA	NA	TRBJ2-1	TGTGCCTGGAGGCTCGGGGTTGAGCAGTTCTTC	CAWRLGVEQFF
TRBV2	NA	TRBD1	TRBJ1-1	TGTGCCAGCACCCCGGACAGGGGTGAAGCTTTCTTT	CASTPDRGEAFF
TRBV25-1	once	NA	TRBJ1-6	TGTGCCAGCAGTGTTGTAGGGGTTAATTCACCCCTCCACTTT	CASSVVGVNSPLHF
TRBV14	NA	NA	TRBJ1-4	TGTGCCAGCAGCACCCCTCGGAATGAAAAACTGTTTTTT	CASSTPRNEKLFF
TRBV2	NA	NA	TRBJ2-2	TGTGCCAGCAGTGAAATGCGTCTCCTGGTCACCGGGGAGCTGTTTTTT	CASSEMRLLVTGELFF
TRBV9	once	NA	TRBJ2-1	TGTGCCAGCAGAGGAGGGACAGCCAACAATGAGCAGTTCTTC	CASRGGTANNEQFF
TRBV18	NA	NA	TRBJ1-1	TGTGCCAGCTCACGCCAACAGGGTCCGGAAGCTTTCTTT	CASSRQQGPEAFF
TRBV12-5	NA	NA	TRBJ1-6	TGTGCCCCACGATACGGAGGGGTAAATTCACCCCTCCACTTT	CAPRYGGVNSPLHF
TRBV6-1	NA	NA	TRBJ1-1	TGTGCCAGTCGACTACTTGAAGCTTTCTTT	CASRLLEAFF
TRBV28	NA	TRBD1	TRBJ2-5	TGTGCCAGCAACCCGAGGACAGGGTTATTAACCCAAGAGACCCAGTACTTC	CASNPRTGLLTQETQYF
TRBV5-1	NA	NA	TRBJ1-6	TGCGCCAGCAGCTTGGTGGAGGGAGATAATTCACCCCTCCACTTT	CASSLVEGDNSPLHF
TRBV29-1	NA	NA	TRBJ2-6	TGCAGCGTCCTTACAGGGTCTGGGGCCAACGTCCTGACTTTC	CSVLTGSGANVLTF